These 17 T cell receptor beta chains share one sample of origin, sequenced in a study of cytomegalovirus exposure and HLA in healthy donors. The data were produced by immunoSEQ multiplex PCR, yet TCRdb's version contains in-frame clones alone and is incomplete. The sample holds about 170,000 clones, around nine tenths seen once. Material for sequencing was PBMCs. These receptors all come from a man in his late teens or twenties in good health and CMV-seropositive.

This clone came up a few times. V gene TRBV28 combines with J gene TRBJ1-5, with 8 bases matching TRBD1. Germline V gene data show CDR1 as MDHEN and CDR2 as SYDVKM. This CDR3 has 14 residues. Losses at the gene ends were 10 bases for V and 3 bases for J; bases not matched to a gene: 8. In nucleotides, the CDR3 is TGTGCCACTCTGAGGACAGGGTCCAATCAGCCCCAGCATTTT. Amino acid sequence: CATLRTGSNQPQHF. Full variable domain (remainder filled in from reference TRBV28 and TRBJ1-5): DVKVTQSSRYLVKRTGEKVFLECVQDMDHENMFWYRQDPGLGLRLIYFSYDVKMKEKGDIPEGYSVSREKKERFSLILESASTNQTSMYLCATLRTGSNQPQHFGDGTRLSIL.

The genes are TRBV2 and TRBJ2-6, with TRBD1 matching over 10 bases. The CDR3 loop spans 17 amino acids. In germline, CDR1 is SNHLY, CDR2 FYNNEI. Trimming took 3 bases from V and 2 from J; bases not matched to a gene: 4. Here the CDR3 reads CASSEGQGRTGANVLTF. The DNA of the CDR3 is TGTGCCAGCAGTGAGGGACAGGGGCGGACTGGGGCCAACGTCCTGACTTTC.

The V gene is TRBV30, the J gene TRBJ2-2; D may be TRBD2 (5 bases). This CDR3 is 13 amino acids long. CDR1 is GTSNPN, CDR2 SVGIG, per germline (reference sequence). The V end was cut by 0 bases, the J end by 7 bases, with 9 bases between. CDR3 region: CAWSVLSGGELFF. CDR3 DNA sequence: TGTGCCTGGAGTGTACTGAGCGGCGGGGAGCTGTTTTTT. Using reference TRBV30 and TRBJ2-2 for the parts outside the CDR3, the full variable domain is SQTIHQWPATLVQPVGSPLSLECTVEGTSNPNLYWYRQAAGRGLQLLFYSVGIGQISSEVPQNLSASRPQDRQFILSSKKLLLSDSGFYLCAWSVLSGGELFFGEGSRLTVL.

The rearrangement links TRBV27 to TRBJ1-4; TRBD1 matches 9 bases. This CDR3 has 15 amino acids. With V trimmed by 6 bases and J by 7 bases, 9 bases remained unmatched. Germline CDR1 reads MNHEY; CDR2 reads SMNVEV (reference sequence). The CDR3 region has the DNA TGTGCCAGCAGCCGACCCGGGACAGGGACTGAAAAACTGTTTTTT. Its translation: CASSRPGTGTEKLFF.

The chain has TRBV18 and TRBJ2-3, with 8 bases lining up with TRBD1. Trimming at V came to 2 bases and at J to 3 bases, leaving 4 bases not matched to a gene. CDR1 and CDR2 from the germline V gene are KGHSH and LQKENI. This CDR3 contains 15 residues. The chain's CDR3 is CASSPLQGVTDTQYF. The CDR3 nucleotides are TGTGCCAGCTCACCATTACAGGGGGTGACAGATACGCAGTATTTT.

The CDR3 DNA is TGTGCCAGCTCACCGACTCCAGGGGGCGCGACAGGAAACACCATATATTTT. As protein: CASSPTPGGATGNTIYF. The chain uses TRBV18 and TRBJ1-3, with 8 positions matching TRBD1. The germline V gene has CDR1 KGHSH and CDR2 LQKENI. The CDR3 extends over 17 amino acids. The V segment lost 3 bases and the J segment 4 bases; nucleotides outside the gene matches: 11.

V usage is TRBV18 and J usage is TRBJ1-2, with 7 nucleotides matching TRBD1. Germline V gene data show CDR1 as KGHSH and CDR2 as LQKENI. Trimming at V came to 6 bases and at J to 0 bases, leaving 1 base not matched to a gene. The CDR3 covers 13 residues. This CDR3 reads CASSTGANYGYTF. CDR3 nucleotide sequence: TGTGCCAGCTCCACAGGGGCTAACTATGGCTACACCTTC.

With respect to this clone: Other DNA sequences in the sample encode the same CDR3. V and J are TRBV2 and TRBJ2-1, with 11 bases matching TRBD2. Per the germline V gene, CDR1 is SNHLY and CDR2 is FYNNEI. V gave up 7 bases and J gave up 4 bases; unmatched junction bases: 6. The CDR3 totals 15 residues. CDR3: CASKTGTSGYNEQFF. The CDR3 region has the DNA TGTGCCAGCAAGACCGGGACTAGCGGTTACAATGAGCAGTTCTTC.

The V gene is TRBV9, the J gene TRBJ1-3, with D tentatively TRBD1 (6 bases). Germline V gene sequence: CDR1 SGDLS, CDR2 YYNGEE. The CDR3 has 15 residues. Trimming removed 4 bases at V and 1 base at J, with 12 bases between. The CDR3 DNA is TGTGCCAGCAGCCCGATAGGACAGTCTGGAAACACCATATATTTT. Translated: CASSPIGQSGNTIYF.

This chain joins TRBV6-5 and TRBJ1-1; no reliable D call. The germline gives CDR1 MNHEY, CDR2 SVGAGI. The CDR3 sequence is 12 residues long. Deletions cut 3 bases from V and 5 bases from J, with 7 bases between. Here the CDR3 DNA reads TGTGCCAGCAGTTATACGGGGACTGAAGCTTTCTTT. Its protein product is CASSYTGTEAFF.

The chain couples TRBV2 to TRBJ1-3; D not certain. There are 12 residues in the CDR3. Trimming removed 8 bases at V and 3 bases at J, with 8 bases between. Germline CDR1 is SNHLY and CDR2 is FYNNEI. As DNA, the CDR3 is TGTGCCAGCCCAAGCGTTGGAAACACCATATATTTT. This codes for CASPSVGNTIYF.

The chain recombines TRBV6-5 with TRBJ2-3; 10 bases map to TRBD2. The CDR3 sequence is 15 residues long. V shed 0 bases, J shed 9 bases, and the junction held 6 bases outside the gene matches. Germline loops: CDR1 MNHEY, CDR2 SVGAGI. The CDR3 DNA sequence: TGTGCCAGCAGTTACTCGACTAGCGGGTCCTACACGCAGTATTTT. This translates into CASSYSTSGSYTQYF.

The chain couples TRBV29-1 to TRBJ1-1; D is possibly TRBD1 (6 bases). The germline V gene encodes CDR1 SQVTM and CDR2 ANQGSEA. The ends were cut back, 6 bases at V and 10 bases at J, with 15 bases in the middle. This CDR3 contains 11 residues. The CDR3 region is CSVDPGQGAFF. The CDR3 coding sequence is TGCAGCGTAGATCCGGGACAAGGAGCTTTCTTT.

In this sample, this clone turned up once. This chain connects TRBV4-2 to TRBJ2-7, with TRBD2 matching over 7 bases. This CDR3 region has 13 residues. J was trimmed by 6 bases and V by 2 bases; bases with no gene match: 4. The germline CDR1 and CDR2 sequences are LGHNA and YNFKEQ. The CDR3, as DNA: TGTGCCAGCAGCCAAATTCTAGCGGCCGAGCAGTACTTC. Translating gives CASSQILAAEQYF.

The chain combines TRBV7-9 with TRBJ2-1; 9 bases match TRBD2. The CDR3 is made up of 16 amino acids. J was trimmed by 3 bases and V by 0 bases; bases with no gene match: 3. The germline CDR1 and CDR2 sequences are SEHNR and FQNEAQ (reference sequence). This chain's CDR3 is CASSLARGGSYNEQFF. CDR3 coding DNA: TGTGCCAGCAGCTTAGCGCGGGGGGGCAGCTACAATGAGCAGTTCTTC.

This chain connects TRBV27 to TRBJ2-7; TRBD1 matches at 10 bases. CDR3 length: 14 residues. The V segment lost 3 bases and the J segment 4 bases; nucleotides outside the gene matches: 3. The germline V gene encodes CDR1 MNHEY and CDR2 SMNVEV (reference sequence). The CDR3 nucleotides read TGTGCCAGCAGTTTGACAGGGGGCGGGTACGAGCAGTACTTC. Translated, it gives CASSLTGGGYEQYF.

This chain uses TRBV7-9 with TRBJ2-3; 8 nucleotides line up with TRBD2. Germline CDR1 reads SEHNR; CDR2 reads FQNEAQ (reference sequence). The CDR3 has 14 amino acids. Trimming at V came to 4 bases and at J to 5 bases, leaving 5 bases not matched to a gene. CDR3 nucleotides: TGTGCCAGCAGCTCCGGGAGGGTGGGAGATACGCAGTATTTT. Amino acid sequence: CASSSGRVGDTQYF. Full variable domain (remainder filled in from reference TRBV7-9 and TRBJ2-3): DTGVSQNPRHKITKRGQNVTFRCDPISEHNRLYWYRQTLGQGPEFLTYFQNEAQLEKSRLLSDRFSAERPKGSFSTLEIQRTEQGDSAMYLCASSSGRVGDTQYFGPGTRLTVL.